This TCR beta chain comes out of a study of cytomegalovirus exposure and HLA in healthy donors. Regarding the study as a whole: Investigators reported approximately 150 TCR beta chains as tied to cytomegalovirus.

Healthy individuals who donated bone marrow served as the donors. PCR primers comprised 60 Vbeta and 13 Jbeta primers. Using immunoSEQ multiplex PCR, the repertoire was profiled, and TCRdb retains in-frame clones only, with some absent. The repertoire table contains 50,000 to 70,000 clones. Worth noting for this clone: The antigen remains unidentified.

The sequence was collected from a man aged 50 or older in good health and CMV-seropositive. Specimen: PBMCs.

The CDR3: CASRATGSSYNEQFF. The CDR3 DNA reads as TGTGCCAGCAGGGCGACAGGGAGCTCCTACAATGAGCAGTTCTTC. V and J are TRBV5-6 and TRBJ2-1, with TRBD1 identical over 7 bases. Germline-derived CDR1 and CDR2 are SGHDT and YYEEEE. The junction had 5 bases not matched to a gene; V was cut back by 5 bases and J by 0 bases. The CDR3 spans 15 residues.